This section outlines one T cell receptor (beta chain) sequence together with its context. The sample belongs to a study of blood T cell repertoires in COVID-19. Here immunoSEQ multiplex PCR was the method, and the copy in TCRdb shows in-frame clones only, minus some. Among over 70,000 clones listed, 60% to 80% were seen once. The sequencing sample was made of peripheral blood. This TCR came from a man aged 70-80 years with COVID-19, enrolled during active disease.

CDR3 DNA: TGTGCCAGCACCCATGGTAGGCCGGGGGCTTTCTTT. It codes for CASTHGRPGAFF. This chain joins TRBV6-6 and TRBJ1-1; no reliable D call. Per germline, CDR1 MNHNY and CDR2 SVGAGI (reference sequence). Between the trimmed V and J ends, which lost 7 bases and 11 bases, there was a span of 17 bases. The CDR3 contains 12 residues.